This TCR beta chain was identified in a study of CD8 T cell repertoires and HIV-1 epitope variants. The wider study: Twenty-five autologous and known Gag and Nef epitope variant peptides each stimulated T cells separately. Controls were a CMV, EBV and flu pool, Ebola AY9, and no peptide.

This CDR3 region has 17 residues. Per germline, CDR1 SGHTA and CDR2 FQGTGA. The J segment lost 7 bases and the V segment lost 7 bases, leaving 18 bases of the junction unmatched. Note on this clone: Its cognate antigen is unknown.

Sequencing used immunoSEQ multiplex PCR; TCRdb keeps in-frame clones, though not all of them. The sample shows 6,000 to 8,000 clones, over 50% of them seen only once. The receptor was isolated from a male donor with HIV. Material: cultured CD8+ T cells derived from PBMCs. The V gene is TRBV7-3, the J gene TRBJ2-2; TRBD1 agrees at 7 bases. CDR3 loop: CASIFETGFGEGGELFF. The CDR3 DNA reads TGTGCCAGCATCTTTGAGACAGGGTTCGGGGAAGGCGGGGAGCTGTTTTTT. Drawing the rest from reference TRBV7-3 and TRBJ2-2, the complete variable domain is GAGVSQTPSNKVTEKGKYVELRCDPISGHTALYWYRQSLGQGPEFLIYFQGTGAADDSGLPNDRFFAVRPEGSVSTLKIQRTERGDSAVYLCASIFETGFGEGGELFFGEGSRLTVL.